The clone carrying this T cell receptor (beta chain) showed up many times. Patients were all untreated before their thyroid surgery. TCRdb redid the clone calls on the PCR reads using MiXCR. The sample has 25,000 to 35,000 clones, 17% seen once. This CDR3 is built from 19 residues. The V gene lost 2 bases and the J gene lost 0 bases, with 19 bases spanning the gap. From germline, CDR1 is KGHSH and CDR2 LQKENI. The data belong to a study of metastatic and nonmetastatic thyroid tumors. This sequence was found in a female donor with papillary thyroid cancer or a benign thyroid nodule (not recorded which). Some clones in this sample may be carry-over from other donors' samples. The V and J genes are TRBV18 and TRBJ2-2, with D uncertain. Material for sequencing was blood. The CDR3 loop reads CASSPRSLLLISNTGELFF. CDR3 sequence (DNA): TGTGCCAGCTCACCAAGGTCCCTACTTCTAATATCGAACACCGGGGAGCTGTTTTTT.